The source of this TCR beta chain is a study of T-cell memory formation after mild COVID-19. This clonotype was observed many times. TCRdb re-derived calls from the 5' RACE reads in MiXCR, one entry per CDR3 protein. The sample yields about 340,000 distinct CDR3 sequences, about 15% seen once. The V segment lost 4 bases and the J segment 6 bases; nucleotides outside the gene matches: 5. This CDR3 has 13 amino acids. The V gene's germline CDR1 is SGHDN and CDR2 FVKESK. The specimen sequenced was PBMCs or a T cell subset sorted from them (not recorded which). The source of this sequence is a man younger than 35 who had mild COVID-19 (a few samples of this study predate the infection). Cell type and time point are not known. V is TRBV14 and J is TRBJ1-2; 7 nucleotides align to TRBD1. The CDR3 sequence: CASSPRQGDGYTF. The CDR3 DNA sequence: TGTGCCAGCAGCCCGCGGCAGGGGGATGGCTACACCTTC. The full variable domain, its missing parts supplied by reference TRBV14 and TRBJ1-2, is EAGVTQFPSHSVIEKGQTVTLRCDPISGHDNLYWYRRVMGKEIKFLLHFVKESKQDESGMPNNRFLAERTGGTYSTLKVQPAELEDSGVYFCASSPRQGDGYTFGSGTRLTVV.